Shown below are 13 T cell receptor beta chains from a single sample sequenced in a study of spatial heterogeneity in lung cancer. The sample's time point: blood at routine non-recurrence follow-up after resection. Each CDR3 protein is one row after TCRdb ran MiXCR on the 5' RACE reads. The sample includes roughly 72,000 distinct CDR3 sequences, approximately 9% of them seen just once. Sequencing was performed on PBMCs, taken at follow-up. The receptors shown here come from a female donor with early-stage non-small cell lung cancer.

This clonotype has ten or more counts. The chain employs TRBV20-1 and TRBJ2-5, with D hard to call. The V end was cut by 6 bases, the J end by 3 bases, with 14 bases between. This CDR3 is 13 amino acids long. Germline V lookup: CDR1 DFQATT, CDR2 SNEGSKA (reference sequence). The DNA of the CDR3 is TGCAGTGCCATTGGTCTAGACGAAGAGACCCAGTACTTC. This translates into CSAIGLDEETQYF.

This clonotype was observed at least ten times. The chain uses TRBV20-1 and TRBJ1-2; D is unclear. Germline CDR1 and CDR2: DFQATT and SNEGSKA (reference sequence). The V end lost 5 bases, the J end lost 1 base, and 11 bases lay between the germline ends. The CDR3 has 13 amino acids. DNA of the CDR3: TGCAGTGCTCGTGACATACGTAACTATGGCTACACCTTC. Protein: CSARDIRNYGYTF.

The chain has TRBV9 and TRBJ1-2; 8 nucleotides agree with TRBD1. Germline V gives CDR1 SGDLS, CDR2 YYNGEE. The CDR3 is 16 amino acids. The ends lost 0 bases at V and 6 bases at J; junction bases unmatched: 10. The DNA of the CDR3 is TGTGCCAGCAGCGTAGCCCCGACAGGGGATCAGAATGGCTACACCTTC. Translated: CASSVAPTGDQNGYTF.

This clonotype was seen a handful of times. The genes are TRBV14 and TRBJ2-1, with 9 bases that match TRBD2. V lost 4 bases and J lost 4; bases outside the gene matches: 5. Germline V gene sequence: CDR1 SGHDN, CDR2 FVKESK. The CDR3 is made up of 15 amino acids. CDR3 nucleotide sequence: TGTGCCAGCAGCCGAAAAGCGGGAGGTTACAATGAGCAGTTCTTC. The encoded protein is CASSRKAGGYNEQFF.

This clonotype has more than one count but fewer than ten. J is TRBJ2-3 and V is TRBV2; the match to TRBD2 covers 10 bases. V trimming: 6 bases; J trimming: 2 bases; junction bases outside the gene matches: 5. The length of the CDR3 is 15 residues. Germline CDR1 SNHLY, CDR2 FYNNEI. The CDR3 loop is CASSPLAGFTDTQYF. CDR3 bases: TGTGCCAGCAGCCCACTAGCGGGATTCACAGATACGCAGTATTTT.

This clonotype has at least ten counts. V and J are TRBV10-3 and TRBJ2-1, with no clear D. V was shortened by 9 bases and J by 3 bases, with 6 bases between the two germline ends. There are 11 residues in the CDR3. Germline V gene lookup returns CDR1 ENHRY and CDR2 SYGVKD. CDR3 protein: CAISDYNEQFF. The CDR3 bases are TGTGCCATTTCGGACTACAATGAGCAGTTCTTC.

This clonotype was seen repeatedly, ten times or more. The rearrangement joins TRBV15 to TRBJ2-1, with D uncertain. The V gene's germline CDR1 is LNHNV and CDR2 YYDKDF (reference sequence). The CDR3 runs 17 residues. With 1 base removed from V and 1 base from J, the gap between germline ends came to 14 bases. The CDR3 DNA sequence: TGTGCCACCAGCAGAGTGGTATATTGGGGTTCCTACAATGAGCAGTTCTTC. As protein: CATSRVVYWGSYNEQFF.

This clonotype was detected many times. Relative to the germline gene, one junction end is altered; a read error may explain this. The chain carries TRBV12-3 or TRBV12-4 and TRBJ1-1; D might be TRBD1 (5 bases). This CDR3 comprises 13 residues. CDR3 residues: CASSRSGNRKLIF. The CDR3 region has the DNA TGTGCCAGCAGTCGTTCCGGCAACAGGAAACTCATCTTT.

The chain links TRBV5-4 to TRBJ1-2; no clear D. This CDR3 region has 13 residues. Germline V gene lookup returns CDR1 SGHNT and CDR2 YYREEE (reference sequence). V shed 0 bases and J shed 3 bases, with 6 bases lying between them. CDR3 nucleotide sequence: TGTGCCAGCAGCTTGGTGGTGGACTATGGCTACACCTTC. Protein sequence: CASSLVVDYGYTF. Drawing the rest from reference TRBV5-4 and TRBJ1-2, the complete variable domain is ETGVTQSPTHLIKTRGQQVTLRCSSQSGHNTVSWYQQALGQGPQFIFQYYREEENGRGNFPPRFSGLQFPNYSSELNVNALELDDSALYLCASSLVVDYGYTFGSGTRLTVV.

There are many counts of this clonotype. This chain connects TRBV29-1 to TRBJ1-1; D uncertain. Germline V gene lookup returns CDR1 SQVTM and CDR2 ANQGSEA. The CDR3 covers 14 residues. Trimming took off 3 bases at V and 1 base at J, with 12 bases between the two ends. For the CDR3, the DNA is TGCAGCGTTGAGTCCCTGAGGAGGAACACTGAAGCTTTCTTT. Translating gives CSVESLRRNTEAFF.

CDR3 region: CASSFGTGISYNEQFF. Written as DNA, the CDR3 is TGTGCCAGCAGCTTCGGGACTGGTATCTCCTACAATGAGCAGTTCTTC. This chain connects TRBV7-9 to TRBJ2-1, with D tentatively TRBD2 (6 bases). There are 16 residues in the CDR3. Germline V gene lookup returns CDR1 SEHNR and CDR2 FQNEAQ (reference sequence). V was cut by 3 bases and J by 0 bases, with 12 bases left in between.

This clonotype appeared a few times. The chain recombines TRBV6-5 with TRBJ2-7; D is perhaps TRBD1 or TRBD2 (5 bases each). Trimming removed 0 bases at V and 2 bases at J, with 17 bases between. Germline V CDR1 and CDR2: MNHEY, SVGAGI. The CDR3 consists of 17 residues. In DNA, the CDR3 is TGTGCCAGCAGTTACTCGAGGGGCGGGTTCGAGGCCTACGAGCAGTACTTC. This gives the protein CASSYSRGGFEAYEQYF.

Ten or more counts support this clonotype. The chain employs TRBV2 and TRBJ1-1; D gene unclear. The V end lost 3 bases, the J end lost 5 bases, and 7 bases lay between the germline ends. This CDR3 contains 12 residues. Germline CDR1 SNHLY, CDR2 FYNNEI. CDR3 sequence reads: CASSEFTTEAFF. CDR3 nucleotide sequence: TGTGCCAGCAGTGAGTTTACGACTGAAGCTTTCTTT.